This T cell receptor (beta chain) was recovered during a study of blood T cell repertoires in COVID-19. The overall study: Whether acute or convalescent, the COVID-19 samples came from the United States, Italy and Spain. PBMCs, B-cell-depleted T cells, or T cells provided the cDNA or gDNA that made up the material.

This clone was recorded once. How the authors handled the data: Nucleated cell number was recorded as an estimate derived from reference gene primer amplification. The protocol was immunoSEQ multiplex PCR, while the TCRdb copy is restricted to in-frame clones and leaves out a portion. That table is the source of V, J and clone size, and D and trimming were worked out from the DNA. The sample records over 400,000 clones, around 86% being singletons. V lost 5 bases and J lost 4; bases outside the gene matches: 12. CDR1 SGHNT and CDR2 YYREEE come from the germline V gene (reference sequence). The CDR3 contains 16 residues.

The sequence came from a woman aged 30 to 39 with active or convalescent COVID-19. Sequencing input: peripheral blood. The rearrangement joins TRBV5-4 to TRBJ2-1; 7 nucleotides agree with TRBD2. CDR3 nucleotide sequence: TGTGCCAGCAGACCCGATTGGGGGGGAGAATACAATGAGCAGTTCTTC. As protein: CASRPDWGGEYNEQFF.